This T cell receptor (beta chain) was observed in a study of response to subunit inactivated influenza vaccine. Overall study findings and caveats: Seasonal influenza vaccination, on each occasion, was suggested by the authors to recruit few new T cells.

This clonotype was counted once. The antigen is undetermined. One end of the junction varies from germline; a read error may be responsible. TCRdb re-derived calls from the RT-PCR reads in MiXCR, one entry per CDR3 protein. The sample holds around 470,000 distinct CDR3 sequences, less than 7.5% seen once. Sequencing was performed on PBMCs from blood, taken approximately 25 months after vaccination. The source is a man aged 45 to 70 who received an inactivated influenza vaccine.

CDR3 sequence reads: CASSYSLARNTGEPFF. For the CDR3, the DNA is TGTGCCAGCAGTTACTCGTTGGCAAGGAACACCGGGGAGCCGTTTTTT. The rearrangement uses TRBV6-5 and TRBJ2-2; TRBD2 is a possible D gene (5 bases). The CDR3 has 16 residues. Germline CDR1 MNHEY, CDR2 SVGAGI.